The source of this T cell receptor beta chain is a study of beta chain features in type 1 diabetes. Overall study results and limits: Across patients, naive, central memory and Treg TCRB repertoires exhibited apparently greater similarity than was observed across healthy donors.

This clone was recorded a few times. Its antigen is not known. Donors underwent one heparinised blood draw, about 110 mL on average. Expressed TCRB transcripts got sequenced, as all isolated RNA was reverse transcribed. This table comes from immunoSEQ multiplex PCR, and its TCRdb copy is limited to in-frame clones, with some not included. This table holds nearly 350,000 clones, roughly 8% found once. The V end lost 2 bases, the J end lost 4 bases, and 8 bases lay between the germline ends. CDR1 is SNHLY, CDR2 FYNNEI, per germline. There are 13 residues in the CDR3. The clonotype was recovered from a woman aged 18-30 years in good health. V usage is TRBV2 and J usage is TRBJ1-1; no clear D. Sequencing used central memory CD4+ T cells from blood. As DNA, the CDR3 is TGTGCCAGCAGTGAATCGAGGGCCACTGAAGCTTTCTTT. This gives the protein CASSESRATEAFF. Combining the CDR3 with reference TRBV2 and TRBJ1-1 gives the whole variable domain EPEVTQTPSHQVTQMGQEVILRCVPISNHLYFYWYRQILGQKVEFLVSFYNNEISEKSEIFDDQFSVERPDGSNFTLKIRSTKLEDSAMYFCASSESRATEAFFGQGTRLTVV.